This T cell receptor beta chain came from a study of blood T cell repertoires in COVID-19. Across the whole study: The United States, Italy and Spain were the sources of the acute and convalescent COVID-19 samples. Sample material is recorded as cDNA or gDNA derived from T cells, B-cell-depleted T cells, or PBMCs.

V was pared by 0 bases and J by 3 bases, with 4 bases of the junction left unmatched. Germline V gives CDR1 SGHRS, CDR2 YFSETQ. This CDR3 contains 15 residues. As handled by the study authors: Reference gene primers were amplified, and this amplification served to estimate nucleated cell counts. Profiled with immunoSEQ multiplex PCR; TCRdb holds only in-frame clones, not every one. From that table come the V and J calls and clone size; the DNA was used to work out D and trimming. Of under 250,000 clones in the sample, around three quarters were seen once. The chain employs TRBV5-1 and TRBJ2-7, with 9 bases matching TRBD1. This TCR was recovered from a woman between 65 and 79 years old with acute or convalescent COVID-19. The specimen was peripheral blood. The DNA of the CDR3 is TGCGCCAGCAGCTTGGCCGGGACAGGGAACTACGAGCAGTACTTC. Translating it yields CASSLAGTGNYEQYF.